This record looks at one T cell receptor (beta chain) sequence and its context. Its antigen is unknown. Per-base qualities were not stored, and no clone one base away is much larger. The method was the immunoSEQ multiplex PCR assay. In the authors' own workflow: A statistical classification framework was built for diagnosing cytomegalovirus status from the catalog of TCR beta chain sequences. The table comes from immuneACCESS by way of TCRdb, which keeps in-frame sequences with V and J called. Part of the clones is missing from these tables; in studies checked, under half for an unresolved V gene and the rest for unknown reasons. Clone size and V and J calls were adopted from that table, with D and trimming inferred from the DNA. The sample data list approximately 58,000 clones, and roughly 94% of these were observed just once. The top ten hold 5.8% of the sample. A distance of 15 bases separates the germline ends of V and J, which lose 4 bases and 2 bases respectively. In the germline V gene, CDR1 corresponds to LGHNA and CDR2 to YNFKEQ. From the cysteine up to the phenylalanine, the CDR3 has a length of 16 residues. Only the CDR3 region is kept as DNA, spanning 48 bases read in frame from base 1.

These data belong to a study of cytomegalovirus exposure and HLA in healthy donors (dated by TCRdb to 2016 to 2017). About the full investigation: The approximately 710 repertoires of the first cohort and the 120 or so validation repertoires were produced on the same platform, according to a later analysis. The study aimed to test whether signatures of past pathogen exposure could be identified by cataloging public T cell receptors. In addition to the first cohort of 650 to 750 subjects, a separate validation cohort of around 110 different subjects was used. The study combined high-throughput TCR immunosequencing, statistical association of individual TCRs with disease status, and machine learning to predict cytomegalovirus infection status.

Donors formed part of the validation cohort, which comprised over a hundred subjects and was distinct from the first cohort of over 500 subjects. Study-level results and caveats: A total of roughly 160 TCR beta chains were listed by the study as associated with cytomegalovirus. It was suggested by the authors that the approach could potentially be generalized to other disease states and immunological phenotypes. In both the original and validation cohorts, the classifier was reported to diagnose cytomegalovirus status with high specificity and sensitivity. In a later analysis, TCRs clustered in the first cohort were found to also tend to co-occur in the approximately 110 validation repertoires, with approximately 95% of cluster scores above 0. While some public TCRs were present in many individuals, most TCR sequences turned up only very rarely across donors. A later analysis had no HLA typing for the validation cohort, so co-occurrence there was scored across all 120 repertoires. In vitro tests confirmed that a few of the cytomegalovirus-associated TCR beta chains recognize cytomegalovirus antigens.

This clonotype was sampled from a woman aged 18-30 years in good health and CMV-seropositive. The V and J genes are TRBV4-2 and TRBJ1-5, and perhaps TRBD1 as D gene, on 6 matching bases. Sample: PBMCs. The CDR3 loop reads CASSPIKAGGNQPQHF. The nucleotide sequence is TGTGCCAGCAGCCCAATAAAGGCAGGGGGCAATCAGCCCCAGCATTTT.